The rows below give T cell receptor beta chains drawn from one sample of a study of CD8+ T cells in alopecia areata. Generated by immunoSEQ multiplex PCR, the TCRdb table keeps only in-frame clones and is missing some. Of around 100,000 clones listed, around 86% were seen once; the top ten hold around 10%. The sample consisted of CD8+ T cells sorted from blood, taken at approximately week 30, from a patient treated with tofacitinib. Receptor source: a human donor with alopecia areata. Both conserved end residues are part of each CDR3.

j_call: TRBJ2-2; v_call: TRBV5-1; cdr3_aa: CATSGDTGELFF
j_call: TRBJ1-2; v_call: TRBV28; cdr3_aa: CASSLPAGSDGYTF
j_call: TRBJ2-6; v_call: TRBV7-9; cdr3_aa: CASSLAGEGFSGANVLTF
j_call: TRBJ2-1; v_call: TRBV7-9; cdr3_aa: CASSLAPGTSRTDYEQFF
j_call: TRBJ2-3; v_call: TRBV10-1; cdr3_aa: CASSERDRGIDTQYF
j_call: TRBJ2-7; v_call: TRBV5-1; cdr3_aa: CASSLVQGTVEQYF
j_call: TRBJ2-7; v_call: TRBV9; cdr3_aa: CASSEGDRNYEQYF
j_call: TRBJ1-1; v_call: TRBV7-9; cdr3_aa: CASSLGQGARGTEAFF
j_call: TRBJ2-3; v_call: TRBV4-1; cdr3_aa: CASSQALDRITDTQYF
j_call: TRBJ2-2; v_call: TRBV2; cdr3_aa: CASSGRDNTGELFF
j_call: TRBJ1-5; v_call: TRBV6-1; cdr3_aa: CASSEGSQPQHF
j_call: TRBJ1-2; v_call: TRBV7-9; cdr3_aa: CASSSKQGANYGYTF
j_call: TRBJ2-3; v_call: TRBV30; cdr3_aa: CACLRDRFTDTQYF
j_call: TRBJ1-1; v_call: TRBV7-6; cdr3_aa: CASSLAVTGGAIEAFF
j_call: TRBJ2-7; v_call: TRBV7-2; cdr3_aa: CATKTGSYEQYF
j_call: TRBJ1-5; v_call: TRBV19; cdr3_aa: CASSPRGWEQPQHF
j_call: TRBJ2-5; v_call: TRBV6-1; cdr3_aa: CAGGSGTGLYETQYF
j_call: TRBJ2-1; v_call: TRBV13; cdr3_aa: CASSFGGGGGNEQFF
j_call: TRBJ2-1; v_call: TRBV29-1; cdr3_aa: CSVELAGDLRNEQFF
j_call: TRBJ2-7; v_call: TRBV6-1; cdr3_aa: CASSEAVFATFSYEQYF
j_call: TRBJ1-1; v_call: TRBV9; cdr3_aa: CASSPTNTEAFF
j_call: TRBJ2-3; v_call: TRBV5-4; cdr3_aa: CASSGGAGRTDTQYF
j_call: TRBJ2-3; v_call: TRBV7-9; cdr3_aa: CASRPTQGISDTQYF
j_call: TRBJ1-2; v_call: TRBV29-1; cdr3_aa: CSVSRAGKGYGYTF
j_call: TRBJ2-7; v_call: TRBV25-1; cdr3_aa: CVSSEGEQYF
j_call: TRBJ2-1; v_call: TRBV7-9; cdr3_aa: CASSLGLAGVSYNEQFF
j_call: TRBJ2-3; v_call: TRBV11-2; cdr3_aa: CASSSSDTQYF
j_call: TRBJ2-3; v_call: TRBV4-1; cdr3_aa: CASSQDWSADTQYF
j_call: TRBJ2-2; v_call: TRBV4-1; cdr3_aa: CASKPQGTGELFF
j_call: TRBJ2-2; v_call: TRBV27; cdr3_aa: CASSLRVAGELFF
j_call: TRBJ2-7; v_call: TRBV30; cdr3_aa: CAVETTGGVDEQYF
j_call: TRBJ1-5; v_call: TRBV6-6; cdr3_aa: CASSSDQPQHF
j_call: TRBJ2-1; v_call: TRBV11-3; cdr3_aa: CASSRDNEQFF
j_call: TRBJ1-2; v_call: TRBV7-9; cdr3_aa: CASSSNGQVLFRGYTF
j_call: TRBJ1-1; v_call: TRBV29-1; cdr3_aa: CSVSGETEAFF
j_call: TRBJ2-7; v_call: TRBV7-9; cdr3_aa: CASSPHTTTGSYEQYF
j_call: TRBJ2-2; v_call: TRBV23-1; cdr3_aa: CASSQSGSSGGPNTGELFF
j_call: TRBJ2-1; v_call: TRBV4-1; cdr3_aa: CASSSLVDNEQFF
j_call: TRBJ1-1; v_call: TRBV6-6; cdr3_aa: CASSRGANTEAFF
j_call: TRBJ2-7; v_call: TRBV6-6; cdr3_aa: CASSGREGEQYF
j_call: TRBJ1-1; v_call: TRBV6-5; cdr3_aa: CASSLTAPNTEAFF
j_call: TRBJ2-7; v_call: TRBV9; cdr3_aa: CASSSATEQYF
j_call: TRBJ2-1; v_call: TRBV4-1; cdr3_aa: CASSQDWTSVYNEQFF
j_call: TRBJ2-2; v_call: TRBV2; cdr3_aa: CAKTGYTGELFF
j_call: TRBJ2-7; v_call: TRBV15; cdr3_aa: CATRPEYEQYF
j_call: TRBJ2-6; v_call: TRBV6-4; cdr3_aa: CASSKEGSGANVLTF
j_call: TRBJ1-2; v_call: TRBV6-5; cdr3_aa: CASSPFGGAYGYTF
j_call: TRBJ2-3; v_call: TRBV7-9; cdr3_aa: CASSLNAGPSTDTQYF
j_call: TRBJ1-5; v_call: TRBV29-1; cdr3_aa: CSVEDGTARAHF
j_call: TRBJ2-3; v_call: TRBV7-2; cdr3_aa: CASSLPPLGGEQYF
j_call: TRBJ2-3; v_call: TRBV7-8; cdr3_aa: CASSLAGSGISTDTQYF
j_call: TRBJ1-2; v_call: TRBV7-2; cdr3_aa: CASSPWTGDYGYTF
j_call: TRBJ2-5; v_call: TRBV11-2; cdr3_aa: CASSLGGKEGTQYF
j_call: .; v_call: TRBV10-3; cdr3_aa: CAISESDLSYEQYF
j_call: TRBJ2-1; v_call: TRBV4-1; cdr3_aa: CASSQGWAGYNEQFF